Shown below are 7 T cell receptor beta chains from a single sample sequenced in a study of blood T cell repertoires in COVID-19. Method: immunoSEQ multiplex PCR; TCRdb's copy keeps in-frame clones and lacks some. The table lists fewer than 350,000 clones, roughly nine tenths of them singletons, with less than 15% in the top ten. The source material was peripheral blood. Every receptor here comes from a woman in her twenties or thirties with COVID-19, enrolled during active disease.

The J gene is TRBJ2-7, the V gene TRBV4-2; D gene ambiguous. The germline V and J ends were trimmed by 1 base and 3 bases, with 10 bases remaining between them. Germline V gene sequence: CDR1 LGHNA, CDR2 YNFKEQ. The CDR3 runs 14 residues. The CDR3 DNA reads as TGTGCCAGCAGCCAAGGATCCGCAGTCTACGAGCAGTACTTC. Amino acid sequence: CASSQGSAVYEQYF.

V usage is TRBV5-1 and J usage is TRBJ1-1; D call uncertain. Per germline, CDR1 SGHRS and CDR2 YFSETQ. V was cut by 5 bases and J by 2 bases, with 10 bases left in between. This CDR3 has 13 amino acids. CDR3 residues: CASSGHGNTEAFF. For the CDR3, the DNA is TGCGCCAGCAGTGGGCATGGTAACACTGAAGCTTTCTTT.

Remarks on this clone: The sample contains more than one DNA sequence encoding this CDR3. The rearrangement joins TRBV27 to TRBJ2-7, with D perhaps TRBD2 (6 bases). The germline V gene has CDR1 MNHEY and CDR2 SMNVEV (reference sequence). This CDR3 contains 11 residues. The ends were cut back, 2 bases at V and 7 bases at J, with 6 bases in the middle. The CDR3 nucleotides are TGTGCCAGCAGTTTAGGGGGGGAGCAGTACTTC. This gives the protein CASSLGGEQYF.

Remarks on this clone: This sample includes further DNA sequences coding for the same CDR3. This CDR3 reads CASSLVGGTDTQYF. The CDR3 nucleotides are TGTGCCAGCAGCTTAGTCGGCGGGACAGATACGCAGTATTTT. The rearrangement links TRBV11-2 to TRBJ2-3; possible D gene TRBD2, 5 bases. The ends were cut back, 1 base at V and 3 bases at J, with 8 bases in the middle. CDR1 and CDR2 from the germline V gene are SGHAT and FQNNGV. This CDR3 is built from 14 residues. Complete variable domain (other parts from reference TRBV11-2 and TRBJ2-3): EAGVAQSPRYKIIEKRQSVAFWCNPISGHATLYWYQQILGQGPKLLIQFQNNGVVDDSQLPKDRFSAERLKGVDSTLKIQPAKLEDSAVYLCASSLVGGTDTQYFGPGTRLTVL.

In DNA, the CDR3 is TGTGCCAGCAGCGAGGGATTCGGACTCCTCGCGCGAATTGAGCAGTTCTTC. Translation gives CASSEGFGLLARIEQFF. The chain carries TRBV3-1 (or the pseudogene TRBV3-2) and TRBJ2-1; a weak D match, TRBD2 (5 bases). The germline V gene has CDR1 LGHDT and CDR2 YNNKEL (reference sequence). The CDR3 has 17 residues. Deletions cut 5 bases from V and 9 bases from J, with 26 bases between.

This chain uses TRBV6-4 with TRBJ2-5, with TRBD2 matching over 13 bases. The CDR3 totals 16 residues. The J segment lost 5 bases and the V segment lost 7 bases, leaving 10 bases of the junction unmatched. CDR1 and CDR2 (germline): MRHNA, SNTAGT. The CDR3 sequence: CASNRTSGGTRETQYF. CDR3 DNA sequence: TGTGCCAGCAACAGGACTAGCGGGGGAACTCGGGAGACCCAGTACTTC.

V and J are TRBV6-5 and TRBJ1-1, with a possible D match to TRBD1 (5 bases). CDR1 MNHEY and CDR2 SVGAGI come from the germline V gene. V dropped 4 bases and J dropped 5 bases, with 14 bases sitting between them. The CDR3 covers 14 residues. The CDR3 loop reads CASSSDRLGTEAFF. CDR3 DNA sequence: TGTGCCAGCAGTTCAGACAGATTGGGAACTGAAGCTTTCTTT.